This TCR beta chain was identified during a study of blood T cell repertoires in COVID-19. Background on the study: Material from acute and convalescent COVID-19 was sourced from the United States, Italy and Spain. Sample material is recorded as cDNA or gDNA derived from T cells, B-cell-depleted T cells, or PBMCs.

CDR3 length equals 12 residues. The ends were cut back, 3 bases at V and 7 bases at J, with 7 bases in the middle. CDR1 is SGHTA and CDR2 is FQGNSA in the germline V gene. Original handling: Reference gene primer amplification gave nucleated cell count estimates. The assay was immunoSEQ multiplex PCR, and TCRdb's table has in-frame clones only and misses some. The D gene and trimming were derived from the DNA, and the V and J assignments and clone size from that table. The table has 130,000 or so clones, 84% seen once; the top ten hold approximately 12%. The receptor's source is a woman in her fifties or sixties with acute or convalescent COVID-19. Sequencing was done on a sample of peripheral blood. The chain recombines TRBV7-2 with TRBJ1-5, with D unresolved. The CDR3 DNA sequence: TGTGCCAGCAGCTTCCCGGGACAGCCCCAGCATTTT. This encodes CASSFPGQPQHF.